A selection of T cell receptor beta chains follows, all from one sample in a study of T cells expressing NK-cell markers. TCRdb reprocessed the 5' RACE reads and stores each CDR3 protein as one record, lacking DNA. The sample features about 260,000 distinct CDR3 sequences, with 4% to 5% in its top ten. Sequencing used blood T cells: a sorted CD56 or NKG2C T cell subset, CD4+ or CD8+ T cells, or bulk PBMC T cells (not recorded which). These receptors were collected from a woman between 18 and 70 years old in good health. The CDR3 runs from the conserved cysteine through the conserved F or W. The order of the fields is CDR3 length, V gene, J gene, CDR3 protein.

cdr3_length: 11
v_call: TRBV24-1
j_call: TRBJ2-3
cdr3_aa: CATSESDAQYF

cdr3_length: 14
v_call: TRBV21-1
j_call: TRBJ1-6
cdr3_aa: CASSNGARNSPLHF

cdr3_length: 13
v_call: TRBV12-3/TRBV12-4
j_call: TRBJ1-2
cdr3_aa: CASSSRQGYGYTF

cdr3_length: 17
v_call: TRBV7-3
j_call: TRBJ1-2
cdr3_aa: CASSLTGGQTANYGYTF

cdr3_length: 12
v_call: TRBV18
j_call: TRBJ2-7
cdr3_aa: CASSPEVGEQYF

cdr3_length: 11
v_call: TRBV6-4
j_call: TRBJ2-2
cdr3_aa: CASSESGELFF

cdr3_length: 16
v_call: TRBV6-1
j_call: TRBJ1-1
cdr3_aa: CASTPTGGWRTTEAFF

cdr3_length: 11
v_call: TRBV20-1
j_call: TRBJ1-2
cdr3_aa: CNFEGYYGYTF

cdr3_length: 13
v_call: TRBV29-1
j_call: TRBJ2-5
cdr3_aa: CSVVRGGKETQYF

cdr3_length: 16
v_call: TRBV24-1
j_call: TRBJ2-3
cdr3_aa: CATSLAGGTGTDTQYF

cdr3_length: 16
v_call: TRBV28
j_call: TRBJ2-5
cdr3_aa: CASSPAIAGLQETQYF

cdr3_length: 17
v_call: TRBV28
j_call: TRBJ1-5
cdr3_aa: CASSPPGQVRSNQPQHF

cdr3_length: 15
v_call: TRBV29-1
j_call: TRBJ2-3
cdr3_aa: CSVEGQFVETDTQYF

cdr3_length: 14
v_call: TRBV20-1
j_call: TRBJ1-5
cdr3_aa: CSARDPRGGQPQHF

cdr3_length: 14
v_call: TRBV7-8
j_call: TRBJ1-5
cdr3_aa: CASTGTGGDQPQHF

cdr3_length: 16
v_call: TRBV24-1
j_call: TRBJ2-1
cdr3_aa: CATSDPGLSAYNEQFF

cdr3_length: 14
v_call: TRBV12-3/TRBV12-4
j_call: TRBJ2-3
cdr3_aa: CASSHRVATDTQYF

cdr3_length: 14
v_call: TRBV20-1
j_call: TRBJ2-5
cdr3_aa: CSARDRTSGRAQYF

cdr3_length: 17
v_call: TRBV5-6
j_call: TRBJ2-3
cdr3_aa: CASSLTSGSFRTDTQYF

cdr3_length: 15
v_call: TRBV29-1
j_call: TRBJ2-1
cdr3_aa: CSVELGGGSYNEQFF

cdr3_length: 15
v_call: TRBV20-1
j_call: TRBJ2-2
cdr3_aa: CSARGAPSNTGELFF

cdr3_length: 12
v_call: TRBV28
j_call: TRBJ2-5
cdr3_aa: CASSFPKETQYF

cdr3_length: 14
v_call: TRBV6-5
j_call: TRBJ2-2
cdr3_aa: CASSYAEYTGELFF

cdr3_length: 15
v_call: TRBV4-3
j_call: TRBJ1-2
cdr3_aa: CASSQDSRVENGYTF

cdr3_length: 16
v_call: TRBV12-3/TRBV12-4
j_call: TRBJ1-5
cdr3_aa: CASSSSKQGAGQPQHF

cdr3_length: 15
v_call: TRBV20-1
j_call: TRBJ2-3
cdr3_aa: CSARGPIFSTDTQYF

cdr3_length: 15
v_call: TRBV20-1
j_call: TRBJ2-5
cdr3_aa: CSAVPGTGREETQYF

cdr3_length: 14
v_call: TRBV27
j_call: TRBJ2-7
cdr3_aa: CASSLRDLKSEQYF

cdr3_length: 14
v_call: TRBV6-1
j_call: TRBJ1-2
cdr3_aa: CASSEDRVKVGYTF

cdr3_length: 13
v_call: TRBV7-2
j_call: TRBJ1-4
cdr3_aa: CASMAGGGEKLFF

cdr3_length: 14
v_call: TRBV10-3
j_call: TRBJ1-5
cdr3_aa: CAIRKTGVDQPQHF

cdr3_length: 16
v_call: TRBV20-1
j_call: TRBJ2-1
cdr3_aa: CSARAKGLAGANEQFF

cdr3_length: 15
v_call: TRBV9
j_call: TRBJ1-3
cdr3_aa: CASSPRAGGRDTIYF

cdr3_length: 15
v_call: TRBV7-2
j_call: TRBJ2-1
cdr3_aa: CASSSGRGRGNEQFF

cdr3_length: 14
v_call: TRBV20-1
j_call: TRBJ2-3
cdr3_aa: CSATPGRSTDTQYF

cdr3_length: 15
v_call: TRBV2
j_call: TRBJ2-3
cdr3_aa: CASSAGSGSTDTQYF